This TCR beta chain emerged from a study of T cells expressing NK-cell markers. About the research overall: In the group of eight sequenced donors, seven were HCMV-seropositive and one was seronegative. Findings and limits, study-wide: Also leading the CD3+CD56-NKG2C+ fraction in a handful of donors were these clonotypes. Over 5 donors showed dominant NKG2C+ clonotypes comprising about 1.0-7.0% of their CD8+ T cells.

This CDR3 is 17 amino acids long. In germline, CDR1 is DFQATT, CDR2 SNEGSKA (reference sequence). Turning to this clonotype: Its antigen is undetermined.

TCRdb reworked the 5' RACE reads into one entry per CDR3 protein, no DNA. Seen in this sample are 350,000 to 450,000 distinct CDR3 sequences; the ten most common clones hold roughly 5.5%. Source material: blood T cells: a sorted CD56 or NKG2C T cell subset, CD4+ or CD8+ T cells, or bulk PBMC T cells (not recorded which). The gene calls are TRBV20-1 and TRBJ1-1; TCRdb indicates TRBD1, and absent DNA this call remains unverified. This TCR derives from a man aged 18 to 69 in good health. The CDR3 sequence: CSAPNRTGGVRSGGAFF.